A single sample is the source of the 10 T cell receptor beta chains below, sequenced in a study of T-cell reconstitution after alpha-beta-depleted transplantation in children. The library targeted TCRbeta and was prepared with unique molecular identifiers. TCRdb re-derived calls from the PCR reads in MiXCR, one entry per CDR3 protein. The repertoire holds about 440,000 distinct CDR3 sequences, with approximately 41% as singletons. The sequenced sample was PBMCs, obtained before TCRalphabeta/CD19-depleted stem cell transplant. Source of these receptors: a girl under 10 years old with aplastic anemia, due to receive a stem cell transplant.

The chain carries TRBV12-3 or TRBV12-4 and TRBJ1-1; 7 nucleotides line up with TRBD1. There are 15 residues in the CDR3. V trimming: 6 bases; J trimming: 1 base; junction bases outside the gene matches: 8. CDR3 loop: CASRQGGRENTEAFF. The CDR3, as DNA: TGTGCCAGCAGACAAGGGGGCAGGGAGAACACTGAAGCTTTCTTT.

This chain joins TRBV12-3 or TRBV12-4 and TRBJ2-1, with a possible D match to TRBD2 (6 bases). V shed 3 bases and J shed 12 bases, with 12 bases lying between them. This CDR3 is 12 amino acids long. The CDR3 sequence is CASSFEVGGQFF. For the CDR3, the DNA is TGTGCCAGCAGTTTTGAAGTGGGAGGGCAGTTCTTC.

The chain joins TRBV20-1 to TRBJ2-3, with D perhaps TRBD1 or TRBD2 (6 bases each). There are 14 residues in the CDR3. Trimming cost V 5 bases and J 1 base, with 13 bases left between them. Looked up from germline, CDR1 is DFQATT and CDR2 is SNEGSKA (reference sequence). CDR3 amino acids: CSARIRGGTDTQYF. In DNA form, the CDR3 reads TGCAGTGCTCGGATTAGGGGGGGCACAGATACGCAGTATTTT.

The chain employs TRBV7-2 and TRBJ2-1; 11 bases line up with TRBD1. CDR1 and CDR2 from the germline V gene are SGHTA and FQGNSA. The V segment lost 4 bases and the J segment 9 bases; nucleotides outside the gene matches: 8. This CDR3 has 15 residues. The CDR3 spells CASSSGQGAQGEQFF. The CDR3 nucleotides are TGTGCCAGCAGCTCCGGACAGGGGGCGCAGGGTGAGCAGTTCTTC.

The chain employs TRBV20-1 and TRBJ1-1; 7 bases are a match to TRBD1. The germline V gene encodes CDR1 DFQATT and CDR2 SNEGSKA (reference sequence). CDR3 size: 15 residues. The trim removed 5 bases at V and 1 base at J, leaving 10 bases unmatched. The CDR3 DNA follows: TGCAGTGCTGAGGGACAGCAAATAAGGAACACTGAAGCTTTCTTT. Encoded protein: CSAEGQQIRNTEAFF.

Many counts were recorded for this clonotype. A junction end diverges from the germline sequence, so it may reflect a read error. CDR3 in DNA: TGCGCCAGCAGCTTGGCTGCGGTGAACACTGAAGCTTTCTTT. This gives the protein CASSLAAVNTEAFF. The chain employs TRBV7-2 and TRBJ1-1, with no clear D. The germline CDR1 and CDR2 sequences are SGHTA and FQGNSA. This CDR3 region has 14 residues. Complete variable domain (other parts from reference TRBV7-2 and TRBJ1-1): GAGVSQSPSNKVTEKGKDVELRCDPISGHTALYWYRQSLGQGLEFLIYFQGNSAPDKSGLPSDRFSAERTGGSVSTLTIQRTQQEDSAVYLCASSLAAVNTEAFFGQGTRLTVV.

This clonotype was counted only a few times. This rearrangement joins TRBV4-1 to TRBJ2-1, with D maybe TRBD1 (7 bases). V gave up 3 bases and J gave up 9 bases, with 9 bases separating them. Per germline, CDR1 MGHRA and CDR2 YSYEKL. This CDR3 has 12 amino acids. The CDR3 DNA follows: TGCGCCAGCAGCCACCAGGGGGGTGAGCAGTTCTTC. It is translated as CASSHQGGEQFF.

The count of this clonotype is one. The CDR3 DNA reads as TGCGCCAGCAGCCAAGACCCCAGGGGTCAAGAGACCCAGTACTTC. This gives the protein CASSQDPRGQETQYF. V is TRBV4-1 and J is TRBJ2-5; D might be TRBD1 (6 bases). Germline V gene sequence: CDR1 MGHRA, CDR2 YSYEKL. The CDR3 sequence is 15 residues long. Trimming shortened V by 0 bases and J by 2 bases, and 10 bases separated the two germline ends.

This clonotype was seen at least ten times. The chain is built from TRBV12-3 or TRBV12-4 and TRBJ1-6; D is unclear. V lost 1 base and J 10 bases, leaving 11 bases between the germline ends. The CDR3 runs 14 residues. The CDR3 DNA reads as TGTGCCAGCAGTTTAGGACCAGGAGAATCACCCCTCCACTTT. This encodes CASSLGPGESPLHF.

CDR3 region: CASTTTGGFGFGELFF. The CDR3 coding sequence is TGTGCCAGCACCACAACGGGGGGTTTCGGTTTCGGGGAGCTGTTTTTT. The V gene is TRBV6-1, the J gene TRBJ2-2, with 7 bases identical to TRBD2. Trimming at V came to 7 bases and at J to 7 bases, leaving 15 bases not matched to a gene. Germline CDR1 MNHNS, CDR2 SASEGT. This CDR3 spans 16 amino acids.